One sample yielded the 29 T cell receptor beta chains listed below, sequenced in a study of regulatory T cells in long-lasting Graves disease (dated by TCRdb to the early 2020s). The library was built by means of multiplex PCR. Sequencing took place on an Illumina HiSeq 4000. TCR beta libraries were built with iRepertoire HTBI primers and Arm-PCR amplification of CDR3 regions. TCRdb itself trimmed the public reads at Q25 with fastp, ran MiXCR and retained productive beta chains. CDR3 protein sequences are deduplicated, and each keeps its most common genes and DNA. The sample contains roughly 350,000 distinct CDR3 sequences, around 16% of them found a single time. Around 20% of the sample comes from the top ten. The time point label, read with the paper, signifies: newly diagnosed GD, antithyroid drugs for less than 3 months. RNA was extracted from PBMCs in TRIzol for both TCR sequencing and RNA sequencing.

These same data were also listed under a study on T cells in Graves' hyperthyroidism and ophthalmopathy.

The sequencing here drew on peripheral blood mononuclear cells (PBMCs), taken at new diagnosis, from a patient treated with antithyroid drugs. These TCRs come from a woman in her late teens or twenties with Graves disease. Donor details come from another sample of the same person, matched by shared clones.

The chain joins TRBV10-2 to TRBJ2-1, with TRBD2 matching 15 bases. This CDR3 has 19 amino acids. With V trimmed by 6 bases and J by 7 bases, 16 bases remained unmatched. CDR1 is WSHSY and CDR2 is SAAADI in the germline V gene. The CDR3 reads CASSARGLAGGPSGNEQFF. The CDR3 nucleotides are TGCGCCAGCAGCGCCCGCGGACTAGCGGGAGGGCCCTCAGGTAATGAGCAGTTCTTC.

This clonotype was observed at least ten times. V and J are TRBV28 and TRBJ2-3; D could derive from TRBD1 or TRBD2 (5 bases each). The CDR3 is 16 residues long. Germline CDR1 and CDR2: MDHEN and SYDVKM. V was shortened by 7 bases and J by 4 bases, with 21 bases between the two germline ends. This chain's CDR3 is CASTKVEGMRADTQYF. As DNA, the CDR3 is TGTGCCAGCACTAAAGTCGAGGGGATGAGGGCAGATACGCAGTATTTT.

At least ten counts were recorded for this clonotype. This chain uses TRBV20-1 with TRBJ2-5; the D gene is possibly TRBD2 (6 bases). The CDR3 consists of 13 residues. The V and J ends lost 1 base and 2 bases respectively, with 8 bases between them. The germline V gene encodes CDR1 DFQATT and CDR2 SNEGSKA (reference sequence). Here the CDR3 DNA reads TGCAGTGCTAGAGTGGGGGGTCAAGAGACCCAGTACTTC. Amino acids: CSARVGGQETQYF.

This clonotype was picked up many times. CDR3 nucleotide sequence: TGTGCCAGCAGTGCGTGGGGACTAGCGGGGGGCTACAAGCAGTTCTTC. It specifies CASSAWGLAGGYKQFF. The gene calls are TRBV2 and TRBJ2-1; 15 positions agree with TRBD2. CDR3 length: 16 residues. The trim removed 4 bases at V and 11 bases at J, leaving 9 bases unmatched. Germline CDR1 reads SNHLY; CDR2 reads FYNNEI. Looking up the rest from reference TRBV2 and TRBJ2-1 gives the full variable domain: EPEVTQTPSHQVTQMGQEVILRCVPISNHLYFYWYRQILGQKVEFLVSFYNNEISEKSEIFDDQFSVERPDGSNFTLKIRSTKLEDSAMYFCASSAWGLAGGYKQFFGPGTRLTVL.

V is TRBV7-3 and J is TRBJ2-2, with 10 nucleotides matching TRBD1. The CDR3 runs to 14 residues. CDR1 and CDR2 from the germline V gene are SGHTA and FQGTGA. V lost 5 bases, J lost 7 bases, and 4 bases stayed unmatched. For the CDR3, the DNA is TGTGCCAGCAGCAACCGGACAGGGGGCGGGGAGCTGTTTTTT. The encoded protein is CASSNRTGGGELFF.

V gene TRBV18 combines with J gene TRBJ2-7; 7 nucleotides line up with TRBD1. Trimming removed 3 bases from V and 6 bases from J; junction bases left unmatched: 14. CDR1 and CDR2 (germline): KGHSH, LQKENI. The CDR3 runs 16 residues. CDR3 amino acids: CASSPLDRAPTCEQYF. The CDR3 DNA is TGTGCCAGCTCACCTCTCGACAGGGCTCCAACCTGCGAGCAGTACTTC.

The chain couples TRBV5-1 to TRBJ2-1; 7 bases are shared with TRBD2. V gave up 4 bases and J gave up 2 bases; unmatched junction bases: 9. CDR1 and CDR2 from the germline V gene are SGHRS and YFSETQ. The CDR3 runs 16 residues. CDR3: CASSSQETSAYNEQFF. The CDR3 nucleotides are TGCGCCAGCAGCAGCCAAGAAACTAGCGCCTACAATGAGCAGTTCTTC.

This clonotype was detected ten times or more. The chain combines TRBV7-9 with TRBJ2-7; TRBD1 matches 7 bases. With V trimmed by 1 base and J by 4 bases, 10 bases remained unmatched. The CDR3 runs to 16 residues. Germline V CDR1 and CDR2: SEHNR, FQNEAQ (reference sequence). The chain's CDR3 is CASSLVAGTAGYEQYF. The CDR3 region has the DNA TGTGCCAGCAGCTTAGTTGCCGGGACAGCAGGATACGAGCAGTACTTC.

This clonotype was counted ten times or more. The chain carries TRBV7-2 and TRBJ1-2; 7 positions agree with TRBD1. J gave up 0 bases and V 5 bases, and 6 bases lay outside the gene matches. Germline CDR1 and CDR2: SGHTA and FQGNSA. The CDR3 loop spans 15 amino acids. CDR3 region: CASSPRTGSNYGYTF. CDR3 DNA sequence: TGTGCCAGCAGCCCCCGGACAGGTTCTAACTATGGCTACACCTTC.

This clonotype was picked up many times. J is TRBJ1-4 and V is TRBV12-3 or TRBV12-4; no firm D call. The CDR3 length is 15 residues. Trimming stripped 6 bases from V and 5 bases from J, with 16 bases between. CDR3: CASRTSGIRNEKLFF. In nucleotides, the CDR3 is TGTGCCAGCAGGACCTCCGGGATAAGGAATGAAAAACTGTTTTTT.

This clonotype was seen many times. CDR3 in DNA: TGCAGTGCTCAGGGGGTCTTAGGTGGCTACACCTTC. Residues: CSAQGVLGGYTF. The chain uses TRBV20-1 and TRBJ1-2; 7 bases are a match to TRBD1. Looked up from germline, CDR1 is DFQATT and CDR2 is SNEGSKA (reference sequence). CDR3 length: 12 amino acids. The ends lost 5 bases at V and 7 bases at J; junction bases unmatched: 7.

For this clonotype: A read error may explain this, as a much larger clone is one base away. This chain uses TRBV30 with TRBJ1-2; no definite D call. The CDR3 consists of 15 residues. The V gene's germline CDR1 is GTSNPN and CDR2 SVGIG (reference sequence). CDR3 nucleotide sequence: TGTGCCTGGAGTGCCAGGAGGTCGGGGAACTATGGCTACGCCTTC. Its protein product is CAWSARRSGNYGYAF.

This clonotype was seen repeatedly, ten times or more. The chain links TRBV5-1 to TRBJ2-1, with D hard to call. CDR3 length: 13 amino acids. Germline values: CDR1 SGHRS, CDR2 YFSETQ. V was clipped by 4 bases and J by 0 bases, with 5 bases between them. The CDR3, as DNA: TGCGCCAGCAGCCACGGCTCCTACAATGAGCAGTTCTTC. This gives the protein CASSHGSYNEQFF.

The sample holds many counts of this clonotype. The CDR3 is CASRVQGYEQYF. CDR3 nucleotides: TGTGCCAGCAGAGTACAGGGCTACGAGCAGTACTTC. The chain links TRBV2 to TRBJ2-7; tentative D call: TRBD1 (6 bases). The V and J ends lost 6 bases and 3 bases respectively, with 9 bases between them. Germline V gives CDR1 SNHLY, CDR2 FYNNEI. This CDR3 comprises 12 residues.

This clonotype has only a few counts. The J gene is TRBJ1-1, the V gene TRBV6-1; no reliable D call. The CDR3 sequence is 16 residues long. Trimming left V 7 bases short and J 1 base short, with 19 bases between. Germline V gene sequence: CDR1 MNHNS, CDR2 SASEGT. The CDR3 loop is CASTPSPIPGNTEAFF. The CDR3, as DNA: TGTGCCAGCACTCCATCCCCGATCCCCGGGAACACTGAAGCTTTCTTT.

This clonotype was picked up many times. This chain joins TRBV19 and TRBJ2-1; 8 bases map to TRBD1. CDR3 length equals 15 residues. In germline, CDR1 is LNHDA, CDR2 SQIVND (reference sequence). The V segment lost 4 bases and the J segment 6 bases; nucleotides outside the gene matches: 8. CDR3 bases: TGTGCCAGTAGTACTGGGGGACAGGTAATCAATGAGCAGTTCTTC. This codes for CASSTGGQVINEQFF.

The chain couples TRBV4-1 to TRBJ1-1; D perhaps matches TRBD1 (6 bases). Trimming removed 4 bases from V and 3 bases from J, with 24 bases in between. This CDR3 is built from 18 residues. Per the germline V gene, CDR1 is MGHRA and CDR2 is YSYEKL. In DNA, the CDR3 is TGCGCCAGCAGCCCCCTCGGGACACCCCTCGGCTGGGACACTGAAGCTTTCTTT. As protein: CASSPLGTPLGWDTEAFF.

There are a few counts of this clonotype. The chain uses TRBV7-3 and TRBJ2-7, with a tentative D call TRBD2 (7 bases). Germline loops: CDR1 SGHTA, CDR2 FQGTGA. V was shortened by 3 bases and J by 1 base, with 13 bases between the two germline ends. The CDR3 loop spans 15 amino acids. The CDR3 here is CASSFRGGASYEQYF. The CDR3 nucleotides read TGTGCCAGCAGCTTTAGGGGGGGCGCTTCCTACGAGCAGTACTTC.

This clonotype was counted ten times or more. J is TRBJ1-5 and V is TRBV11-1; D unresolved. V was pared by 2 bases and J by 5 bases, with 7 bases between. Germline CDR1 and CDR2: SGHAT and FQDESV (reference sequence). CDR3 length: 13 residues. The CDR3 DNA follows: TGTGCCAGCAGCTTATTTCCCGATCAGCCCCAGCATTTT. Its translation: CASSLFPDQPQHF.

A remark on this clonotype: Being one base from a much bigger clone, this may be a read error. CDR3 amino acids: CASSLRDRESEQYF. The CDR3 bases are TGTGCCAGCTCACTCCGGGACAGGGAGAGCGAGCAGTACTTC. The chain employs TRBV18 and TRBJ2-7; 9 bases agree with TRBD1. The CDR3 length is 14 residues. Unmatched junction bases numbered 7, after V lost 4 bases and J lost 6 bases. Per germline, CDR1 KGHSH and CDR2 LQKENI.

Ten or more counts support this clonotype. The chain links TRBV5-1 to TRBJ1-2; D not certain. The CDR3 contains 14 residues. Germline V lookup: CDR1 SGHRS, CDR2 YFSETQ. The V gene lost 4 bases and the J gene lost 8 bases, with 18 bases spanning the gap. This chain's CDR3 is CASSPHEGLRGYTF. CDR3 nucleotides: TGCGCCAGCAGCCCTCACGAAGGGCTTCGGGGCTACACCTTC.

The chain recombines TRBV6-2 or TRBV6-3 with TRBJ1-6; TRBD1 matches at 8 bases. CDR1 is MNHEY, CDR2 SVGEGT, per germline. V lost 7 bases, J lost 4 bases, and 6 bases stayed unmatched. This CDR3 is 15 amino acids long. The CDR3 protein is CASIVTGDYNSPLHF. CDR3 DNA sequence: TGTGCCAGCATTGTGACAGGGGATTATAATTCACCCCTCCACTTT.

This clonotype was detected once. The chain links TRBV7-9 to TRBJ2-6; D may be TRBD2 (6 bases). Germline CDR1 SEHNR, CDR2 FQNEAQ (reference sequence). Between the trimmed V and J ends, which lost 0 bases and 1 base, there was a span of 13 bases. The CDR3 length is 18 residues. The CDR3: CASSLAFGGVSGANVLTF. CDR3 coding DNA: TGTGCCAGCAGCTTAGCGTTTGGAGGGGTTTCTGGGGCCAACGTCCTGACTTTC.

This clonotype was seen only a few times. The J gene is TRBJ1-1, the V gene TRBV5-1, with TRBD1 matching 7 bases. The junction had 4 bases not matched to a gene; V was cut back by 4 bases and J by 4 bases. There are 13 residues in the CDR3. The germline V gene encodes CDR1 SGHRS and CDR2 YFSETQ. The CDR3 loop is CASSRTGGTEAFF. The CDR3 bases are TGCGCCAGCAGCAGGACAGGAGGCACTGAAGCTTTCTTT.

This clonotype was observed many times. V and J are TRBV28 and TRBJ2-2, with D perhaps given as TRBD1 or TRBD2 (6 bases each). This CDR3 has 16 residues. V lost 6 bases and J lost 2, with 16 bases in between. Germline V CDR1 and CDR2: MDHEN, SYDVKM. CDR3 protein: CASSPPRGANTGELFF. CDR3 nucleotides: TGTGCCAGCAGCCCTCCGAGGGGGGCAAACACCGGGGAGCTGTTTTTT. The complete variable domain, with remaining parts taken from reference TRBV28 and TRBJ2-2, reads DVKVTQSSRYLVKRTGEKVFLECVQDMDHENMFWYRQDPGLGLRLIYFSYDVKMKEKGDIPEGYSVSREKKERFSLILESASTNQTSMYLCASSPPRGANTGELFFGEGSRLTVL.

This clonotype was counted ten times or more. The chain is built from TRBV20-1 and TRBJ2-5, with D hard to call. Per germline, CDR1 DFQATT and CDR2 SNEGSKA (reference sequence). CDR3 size: 14 residues. The V gene lost 0 bases and the J gene lost 6 bases, with 14 bases spanning the gap. DNA of the CDR3: TGCAGTGCTAGAGATCAAGCTGCCGGGCAGACCCAGTACTTC. Translating gives CSARDQAAGQTQYF.

There are many counts of this clonotype. The chain joins TRBV28 to TRBJ1-1; D is ambiguous. The V end lost 1 base, the J end lost 4 bases, and 13 bases lay between the germline ends. There are 15 residues in the CDR3. Per the germline V gene, CDR1 is MDHEN and CDR2 is SYDVKM. Here the CDR3 reads CASSLLVARATEAFF. The CDR3 DNA sequence: TGTGCCAGCAGTTTATTGGTCGCGAGGGCCACTGAAGCTTTCTTT.

Many counts were recorded for this clonotype. The chain joins TRBV18 to TRBJ2-3; 7 positions match TRBD2. Germline V CDR1 and CDR2: KGHSH, LQKENI. This CDR3 spans 17 amino acids. Trimming cost V 1 base and J 6 bases; bases outside gene matches: 13. The DNA for the CDR3 is TGTGCCAGCTCACCACTCGAGGAAGCGGGACCCGCCGATACGCAGTATTTT. Translation: CASSPLEEAGPADTQYF.

The V gene is TRBV7-9, the J gene TRBJ2-3, with a weak D call TRBD2 (5 bases). Trimming removed 1 base at V and 2 bases at J, with 16 bases between. The germline V gene has CDR1 SEHNR and CDR2 FQNEAQ (reference sequence). This CDR3 spans 17 amino acids. CDR3 DNA: TGTGCCAGCAGCTTAGTTGTTGCGGACTCTCTCACAGATACGCAGTATTTT. Translation: CASSLVVADSLTDTQYF.